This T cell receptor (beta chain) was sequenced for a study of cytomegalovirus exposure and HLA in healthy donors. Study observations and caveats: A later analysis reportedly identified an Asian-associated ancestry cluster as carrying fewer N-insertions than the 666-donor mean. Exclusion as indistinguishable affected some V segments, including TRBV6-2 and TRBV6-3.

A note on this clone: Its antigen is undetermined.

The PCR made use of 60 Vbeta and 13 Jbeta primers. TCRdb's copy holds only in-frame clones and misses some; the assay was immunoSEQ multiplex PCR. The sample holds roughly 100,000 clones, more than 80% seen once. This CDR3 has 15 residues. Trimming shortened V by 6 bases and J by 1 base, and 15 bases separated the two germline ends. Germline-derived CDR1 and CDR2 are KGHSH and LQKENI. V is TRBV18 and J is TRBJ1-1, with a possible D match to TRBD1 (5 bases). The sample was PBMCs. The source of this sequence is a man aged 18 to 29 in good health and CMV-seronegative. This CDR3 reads CASSRGEGTNTEAFF. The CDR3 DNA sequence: TGTGCCAGCTCCCGAGGGGAGGGAACGAACACTGAAGCTTTCTTT.